These T cell receptor beta chains were read from a single sample in a study of blood T cell repertoires in COVID-19. Generated by immunoSEQ multiplex PCR, the TCRdb table keeps only in-frame clones and is missing some. Counted here are about 220,000 clones, around 86% occurring once; the ten biggest clones make up over 3%. Sequencing input: PBMCs or T cells enriched from blood (not recorded which). All receptors come from a middle-aged woman with acute COVID-19. Each CDR3 is given with its conserved first and last residue. A D gene is named only where the DNA matches it firmly. Some rows mark clone size as missing; the rest say once, few, many or name a class of expanded clone.

v_call,clone_size,d_call,j_call,cdr3_aa,cdr3_nt
TRBV11-2,.,TRBD1,TRBJ1-1,CASSESLQGGSTEAFF,TGTGCCAGCAGCGAATCGTTACAGGGGGGGAGCACTGAAGCTTTCTTT
TRBV5-1,.,.,TRBJ1-2,CASSPTLNYGYTF,TGCGCCAGCAGCCCAACATTGAACTATGGCTACACCTTC
TRBV23-1,.,.,TRBJ1-4,CASGYHGRPSEKLFF,TGCGCCAGCGGATACCACGGGAGACCAAGTGAAAAACTGTTTTTT
TRBV9,.,.,TRBJ1-1,CASSVEQANTEAFF,TGTGCCAGCAGCGTAGAACAGGCGAACACTGAAGCTTTCTTT
TRBV18,.,TRBD1,TRBJ1-2,CASSLRQGVIGYTF,TGTGCCAGCTCACTGAGACAGGGGGTAATCGGCTACACCTTC
TRBV3-1/TRBV3-2,.,TRBD1,TRBJ2-3,CASSQDRGMGDTQYF,TGTGCCAGCAGCCAAGACAGGGGGATGGGAGATACGCAGTATTTT
TRBV19,.,.,TRBJ2-5,CATGTSPRTQYF,TGTGCCACTGGGACATCCCCAAGGACCCAGTACTTC
TRBV19,.,.,TRBJ1-5,CASSKGGPNSNQPQHF,TGTGCCAGTAGTAAAGGAGGGCCGAATAGCAATCAGCCCCAGCATTTT
TRBV7-2,few,TRBD1,TRBJ1-2,CASSLGQARGYTF,TGTGCCAGCAGCTTGGGACAGGCTCGGGGCTACACCTTC
TRBV23-1,.,.,TRBJ2-1,CASSQGFLAYEQFF,TGCGCCAGCAGTCAAGGGTTCCTAGCATATGAGCAGTTCTTC
TRBV5-1,.,TRBD1,TRBJ1-4,CASSRTGDGEKLFF,TGCGCCAGCAGCAGAACAGGGGATGGTGAAAAACTGTTTTTT
TRBV2,.,TRBD1,TRBJ2-1,CASSVGQGTYNEQFF,TGTGCCAGCAGCGTCGGACAGGGGACCTACAATGAGCAGTTCTTC
TRBV28,.,.,TRBJ1-5,CASRSTGSARDNQPQHF,TGTGCCAGCAGGAGCACGGGGAGCGCGAGGGACAATCAGCCCCAGCATTTT
TRBV29-1,.,.,TRBJ1-1,CSALPRLNTEAFF,TGCAGCGCGCTACCAAGATTGAACACTGAAGCTTTCTTT
TRBV5-4,.,TRBD2,TRBJ2-7,CASSAAGAGGREQYF,TGTGCCAGCAGCGCCGCGGGCGCGGGGGGGCGCGAGCAGTACTTC
TRBV7-8,once,.,TRBJ1-2,CASSSGQRGYTF,TGTGCCAGCAGCTCAGGACAGAGAGGCTACACCTTC
TRBV6-6,.,.,TRBJ1-5,CASTPYSNQPQHF,TGTGCCAGCACCCCCTATAGCAATCAGCCCCAGCATTTT
TRBV4-1,.,.,TRBJ1-2,CASSQDPGYGYTF,TGCGCCAGCAGCCAAGATCCGGGCTATGGCTACACCTTC
TRBV9,.,TRBD2,TRBJ2-1,CASSVEWGSGDNEQFF,TGTGCCAGCAGCGTAGAGTGGGGTAGCGGGGACAATGAGCAGTTCTTC
TRBV7-2,many,.,TRBJ2-2,CASSLGQLNTGELFF,TGTGCCAGCAGCTTAGGACAGCTTAACACCGGGGAGCTGTTTTTT
TRBV3-1/TRBV3-2,.,.,TRBJ1-4,CASSHDSVNEKLFF,TGTGCCAGCAGCCATGACAGCGTTAATGAAAAACTGTTTTTT
TRBV28,.,TRBD2,TRBJ2-3,CASSLYGGGPDTQYF,TGTGCCAGCAGTTTATACGGCGGGGGGCCGGATACGCAGTATTTT
TRBV7-9,.,TRBD1,TRBJ1-2,CASSARTGYYGYTF,TGTGCCAGCAGCGCCAGGACAGGGTACTATGGCTACACCTTC
TRBV9,few,.,TRBJ1-2,CASSGGRGNYGYTF,TGTGCCAGCAGCGGAGGTAGGGGGAACTATGGCTACACCTTC
TRBV5-1,few,.,TRBJ2-3,CASSEDSPGTDTQYF,TGCGCCAGCAGCGAGGACTCGCCCGGCACAGATACGCAGTATTTT
TRBV14,.,TRBD1,TRBJ2-1,CASSQERQGMDNEQFF,TGTGCCAGCAGCCAAGAGAGACAGGGGATGGACAATGAGCAGTTCTTC
TRBV7-9,.,.,TRBJ2-1,CASSLDPMSEQFF,TGTGCCAGCAGCTTAGACCCTATGAGTGAGCAGTTCTTC
TRBV6-2/TRBV6-3,many,TRBD2,TRBJ2-1,CASSYRRGDFSNEQFF,TGTGCCAGCAGTTATCGCCGGGGGGACTTCTCCAATGAGCAGTTCTTC
TRBV3-1/TRBV3-2,.,TRBD1,TRBJ1-6,CASSLGQINSPLHF,TGTGCCAGCAGCCTGGGACAGATTAATTCACCCCTCCACTTT
TRBV24-1,.,.,TRBJ1-5,CATSDLKSGQPQHF,TGTGCCACCAGTGATTTGAAGAGCGGTCAGCCCCAGCATTTT
TRBV7-9,.,.,TRBJ2-1,CASSPSRGGEQFF,TGTGCCAGCAGCCCTTCTAGGGGCGGTGAGCAGTTCTTC
TRBV11-2,.,.,TRBJ2-1,CASSLAFVYNEQFF,TGTGCCAGCAGCTTAGCGTTCGTTTACAATGAGCAGTTCTTC
TRBV19,.,.,TRBJ1-2,CASSFRGYGYTF,TGTGCCAGTAGTTTCAGGGGTTATGGCTACACCTTC
TRBV9,.,.,TRBJ1-2,CASSVGPGGEEVWSYTF,TGTGCCAGCAGCGTAGGGCCGGGTGGGGAGGAGGTATGGAGCTACACCTTC
TRBV29-1,.,.,TRBJ2-7,CSVTGQGYEQYF,TGCAGCGTTACGGGCCAGGGCTACGAGCAGTACTTC
TRBV6-5,.,TRBD1,TRBJ2-2,CASSYRDRGRAGELFF,TGTGCCAGCAGTTACCGGGACAGGGGGCGGGCCGGGGAGCTGTTTTTT
TRBV5-4,.,.,TRBJ1-1,CASSLGRGSNTEAFF,TGTGCCAGCAGCTTGGGCAGGGGATCGAACACTGAAGCTTTCTTT
TRBV18,.,TRBD1,TRBJ2-6,CASSPLLPGTGTAGANVLTF,TGTGCCAGCTCGCCTCTACTCCCCGGGACAGGGACCGCTGGGGCCAACGTCCTGACTTTC
TRBV3-1/TRBV3-2,.,.,TRBJ1-2,CASSRRAWNYGYTF,TGTGCCAGCAGCCGCAGGGCGTGGAACTATGGCTACACCTTC
TRBV5-1,.,.,TRBJ2-1,CASSLAGDRSNEQFF,TGCGCCAGCAGCTTGGCCGGGGATAGAAGCAATGAGCAGTTCTTC
TRBV7-6,.,.,TRBJ2-2,CASSLGGWGTGELFF,TGTGCCAGCAGCTTAGGAGGGTGGGGCACCGGGGAGCTGTTTTTT
TRBV9,.,TRBD1,TRBJ1-1,CASSETTLTGQNTEAFF,TGTGCCAGCAGCGAAACCACGTTGACAGGGCAGAACACTGAAGCTTTCTTT
TRBV6-2/TRBV6-3,.,.,TRBJ2-3,CASSRRSPTDTQYF,TGTGCCAGCAGTCGACGGAGCCCTACAGATACGCAGTATTTT
TRBV6-5,.,.,TRBJ1-2,CASMPGNYGYTF,TGTGCCAGCATGCCAGGGAACTATGGCTACACCTTC
TRBV5-4,.,TRBD1,TRBJ1-4,CASSRGLETNEKLFF,TGTGCCAGCAGCAGGGGGCTGGAAACTAATGAAAAACTGTTTTTT
TRBV15,.,TRBD1,TRBJ1-2,CATSRGPGQGTYGYTF,TGTGCCACCAGCAGAGGGCCGGGACAGGGGACCTATGGCTACACCTTC
TRBV24-1,.,TRBD1,TRBJ1-1,CATSTGTGRVAFF,TGTGCCACCAGCACCGGGACAGGCCGGGTTGCTTTCTTT
TRBV2,few,.,TRBJ2-1,CASSVPDEQFF,TGTGCCAGCAGTGTTCCGGATGAGCAGTTCTTC
TRBV12-3/TRBV12-4,.,.,TRBJ1-2,CASSFGDYYGYTF,TGTGCCAGCAGTTTCGGGGACTACTATGGCTACACCTTC
TRBV7-2,.,TRBD1,TRBJ1-5,CASNMGQLNQPQHF,TGTGCCAGCAACATGGGACAGCTAAATCAGCCCCAGCATTTT
TRBV28,.,.,TRBJ1-1,CASSSLAEAFF,TGTGCCAGCAGTTCCCTCGCTGAAGCTTTCTTT
TRBV27,.,.,TRBJ1-2,CASSFPGRGYTF,TGTGCCAGCAGTTTTCCAGGCAGGGGCTACACCTTC
TRBV10-2,.,.,TRBJ2-2,CASSSGTTGELFF,TGCGCCAGCAGCTCCGGGACAACCGGGGAGCTGTTTTTT
TRBV7-8,.,.,TRBJ1-1,CASSLSWRPPGLNTEAFF,TGTGCCAGCAGCTTAAGTTGGCGTCCCCCGGGATTGAACACTGAAGCTTTCTTT
TRBV6-5,.,.,TRBJ2-7,CASSYSNQEFYEQYF,TGTGCCAGCAGTTACTCGAATCAGGAATTCTACGAGCAGTACTTC
TRBV3-1/TRBV3-2,.,.,TRBJ1-3,CASSHHTGGENTIYF,TGTGCCAGCAGCCATCACACGGGAGGCGAAAACACCATATATTTT
TRBV5-1,.,.,TRBJ1-6,CASREGGPSLNNSPLHF,TGCGCCAGCAGAGAGGGGGGGCCTAGCCTAAATAATTCACCCCTCCACTTT
TRBV10-3,.,.,TRBJ1-6,CAIRYRHSGSPLHF,TGTGCCATCAGGTACAGGCATAGCGGTTCACCCCTCCACTTT
TRBV10-2,.,TRBD1,TRBJ1-2,CASSEEGQAYGYTF,TGCGCCAGCAGTGAGGAGGGACAGGCCTATGGCTACACCTTC
TRBV11-2,.,TRBD1,TRBJ1-1,CASSLGGTGVEAFF,TGTGCCAGCAGCTTAGGCGGGACAGGGGTTGAAGCTTTCTTT